This T cell receptor (beta chain) derives from a study of T cell responses to AZD1222 COVID-19 vaccine. Study conclusions and caveats: Regions 160-218 and 743-854 held dominance among vaccine-associated CD4 TCRs, which spanned spike. The sample set comprised mostly white British donors with more females, and clonal diversity was possibly underestimated.

This table comes from immunoSEQ multiplex PCR, and its TCRdb copy is limited to in-frame clones, with some not included. This table has 150,000 to 180,000 clones, 85% to 90% appearing once. Germline values: CDR1 MDHEN, CDR2 SYDVKM. V dropped 3 bases and J dropped 6 bases, with 11 bases sitting between them. The CDR3 length is 14 residues. Notes on this clone: Its antigen remains unidentified.

The sequencing used peripheral blood, collected on day 0 of MenACWY control vaccination. The source of this sequence is an adult in good health. This chain uses TRBV28 with TRBJ1-4; TRBD1 might be the D (5 bases). CDR3 nucleotides: TGTGCCAGCAGTTTGATGCAGGGAGATGAAAAACTGTTTTTT. Translation gives CASSLMQGDEKLFF.